One and the same sample provided the 30 T cell receptor beta chains below, sequenced in a study of beta chain features in type 1 diabetes. Expressed TCRB transcripts were sequenced because the entire RNA isolate underwent reverse transcription. The assay was immunoSEQ multiplex PCR, and TCRdb's table has in-frame clones only and misses some. In the table there are about 160,000 clones, 6.5% to 8.5% of which are singletons. The study, taken as a whole, reports: Moderate yet significant TCRB CDR3 shortening was seen in Type 1 diabetes patients in all four CD4+ subsets.

These receptors' targets are unknown. Sequencing used central memory CD4+ T cells from blood. The receptors come from a woman younger than 30 with type 1 diabetes.

This chain links TRBV2 with TRBJ2-5; tentative D call: TRBD2 (6 bases). V lost 6 bases and J 3 bases, leaving 11 bases between the germline ends. Germline V gene data show CDR1 as SNHLY and CDR2 as FYNNEI. The CDR3 sequence is 13 residues long. CDR3 sequence reads: CASSAGREETQYF. CDR3 coding DNA: TGTGCCAGCAGCGCGGGACGGGAAGAGACCCAGTACTTC.

This clone was recorded at least ten times. The chain links TRBV23-1 to TRBJ2-7, with D maybe TRBD1 (6 bases). TRBV23-1 is an ORF, and what it does is uncertain. Trimming removed 3 bases from V and 3 bases from J, with 15 bases in between. The CDR3 consists of 15 residues. CDR3 protein: CASSQPDRQYYEQYF. CDR3 DNA sequence: TGCGCCAGCAGTCAGCCGGACAGACAATACTACGAGCAGTACTTC.

This clone was recorded a few times. The chain joins TRBV6-5 to TRBJ2-7; the D gene is possibly TRBD2 (5 bases). Germline V gene sequence: CDR1 MNHEY, CDR2 SVGAGI. The germline V and J ends were trimmed by 6 bases and 4 bases, with 16 bases remaining between them. The CDR3 has 14 amino acids. The CDR3 loop is CASSQRGPSYEQYF. For the CDR3, the DNA is TGTGCCAGCAGCCAACGGGGTCCGTCATACGAGCAGTACTTC.

This clone was counted a few times. CDR3 amino acids: CASTRGRTTRPETQYF. The CDR3 region has the DNA TGTGCCAGCACCAGAGGACGGACTACACGCCCAGAGACCCAGTACTTC. This sequence joins TRBV7-8 and TRBJ2-5, with D maybe TRBD2 (6 bases). The V end was cut by 7 bases, the J end by 4 bases, with 22 bases between. Germline loops: CDR1 SGHVS, CDR2 FQNEAQ. The CDR3 length is 16 residues.

This chain joins TRBV7-9 and TRBJ2-1, with 9 bases fitting TRBD2. The CDR3 covers 14 residues. The germline V gene encodes CDR1 SEHNR and CDR2 FQNEAQ (reference sequence). J gave up 0 bases and V 8 bases, and 2 bases lay outside the gene matches. The CDR3 DNA reads TGTGCCAGCGGTAGCGGGAGCTCCTACAATGAGCAGTTCTTC. Its translation: CASGSGSSYNEQFF.

This clone was detected only a few times. Different DNA sequences within this sample yield the same CDR3. V usage is TRBV18 and J usage is TRBJ1-1, with D unclear. Deletions cut 3 bases from V and 4 bases from J, with 9 bases between. Per germline, CDR1 KGHSH and CDR2 LQKENI. This CDR3 spans 13 amino acids. The CDR3 coding sequence is TGTGCCAGCTCACCTTCCGGGTCCACTGAAGCTTTCTTT. Translation: CASSPSGSTEAFF.

This chain uses TRBV11-2 with TRBJ2-2; D not resolved. This CDR3 is built from 17 residues. Trimming shortened V by 3 bases and J by 3 bases, and 17 bases separated the two germline ends. Germline CDR1 SGHAT, CDR2 FQNNGV. CDR3 nucleotide sequence: TGTGCCAGCAGCTTTCCTGTTCTCAGTAGCCACACCGGGGAGCTGTTTTTT. Translating gives CASSFPVLSSHTGELFF.

This clone was picked up a small number of times. The rearrangement joins TRBV9 to TRBJ2-3; the D gene is possibly TRBD1 (6 bases). The V and J ends lost 0 bases and 2 bases respectively, with 13 bases between them. The CDR3 runs to 16 residues. In germline, CDR1 is SGDLS, CDR2 YYNGEE. CDR3 DNA: TGTGCCAGCAGCGTAGGAACAGGGTGGATCACAGATACGCAGTATTTT. As protein: CASSVGTGWITDTQYF.

This clone was counted between two and nine times. The V call is TRBV7-2, the J call TRBJ2-1; 11 bases agree with TRBD2. Trimming at V came to 5 bases and at J to 4 bases, leaving 13 bases not matched to a gene. There are 18 residues in the CDR3. Germline CDR1 reads SGHTA; CDR2 reads FQGNSA. The CDR3, as DNA: TGTGCCAGCAGCGCGAGCTTGTTGGCTAGCGGGGGGTACAATGAGCAGTTCTTC. Translation gives CASSASLLASGGYNEQFF.

This clone appeared a few times. This sequence joins TRBV5-4 and TRBJ2-7, with 10 bases identical to TRBD1. The CDR3 is 15 residues long. CDR1 SGHNT and CDR2 YYREEE come from the germline V gene (reference sequence). J lost 2 bases, V lost 4 bases, and 6 bases had no gene match. In nucleotides, the CDR3 is TGTGCCAGCAGCCGGGACAGGGGTAGAACCTACGAGCAGTACTTC. Translated, it gives CASSRDRGRTYEQYF. The variable domain in full, with the rest retrieved from reference TRBV5-4 and TRBJ2-7, is ETGVTQSPTHLIKTRGQQVTLRCSSQSGHNTVSWYQQALGQGPQFIFQYYREEENGRGNFPPRFSGLQFPNYSSELNVNALELDDSALYLCASSRDRGRTYEQYFGPGTRLTVT.

This rearrangement joins TRBV7-2 to TRBJ1-4, with D possibly TRBD1 on 6 matching bases. Germline values: CDR1 SGHTA, CDR2 FQGNSA. The CDR3 has 16 amino acids. The V end was cut by 5 bases, the J end by 3 bases, with 16 bases between. CDR3: CASSRTRGKANEKLFF. The CDR3 coding sequence is TGTGCCAGCAGCAGAACAAGGGGGAAGGCTAATGAAAAACTGTTTTTT.

The V and J genes are TRBV27 and TRBJ2-2; 8 bases fit TRBD1. CDR1 is MNHEY, CDR2 SMNVEV, per germline (reference sequence). V gave up 5 bases and J gave up 5 bases; unmatched junction bases: 10. The CDR3 sequence is 16 residues long. Written as DNA, the CDR3 is TGTGCCAGCAGTCCCCGGACAGGGAGAAGAACCGGGGAGCTGTTTTTT. This translates into CASSPRTGRRTGELFF.

The V call is TRBV7-2, the J call TRBJ2-3, with TRBD1 as a possible D gene (5 bases). V shed 3 bases and J shed 2 bases, with 12 bases lying between them. Germline V gene sequence: CDR1 SGHTA, CDR2 FQGNSA. The CDR3 runs 15 residues. CDR3 in amino acids: CASSFLWGLTDTQYF. The CDR3, as DNA: TGTGCCAGCAGCTTCCTGTGGGGCCTCACAGATACGCAGTATTTT.

This clone was detected only a few times. The chain carries TRBV29-1 and TRBJ1-5, with TRBD1 matching over 7 bases. Per the germline V gene, CDR1 is SQVTM and CDR2 is ANQGSEA. This CDR3 spans 13 amino acids. V dropped 2 bases and J dropped 10; count of bases not matched to a gene: 8. CDR3 coding DNA: TGCAGCGTTGAATCGAACAGGGGTCAACCCCAGCATTTT. Amino acids: CSVESNRGQPQHF.

The rearrangement uses TRBV28 and TRBJ2-5, with TRBD2 matching over 9 bases. The CDR3 totals 20 residues. Germline V gene lookup returns CDR1 MDHEN and CDR2 SYDVKM. The trim removed 5 bases at V and 1 base at J, leaving 20 bases unmatched. The CDR3 nucleotides read TGTGCCAGCAGTCCACCCAGGGCTAGCGGGGCGAATTGGGGCCAAGAGACCCAGTACTTC. Amino acid sequence: CASSPPRASGANWGQETQYF.

This clone was detected many times. The chain employs TRBV28 and TRBJ2-7; TRBD2 matches 8 bases. J lost 3 bases, V lost 7 bases, and 8 bases had no gene match. From germline, CDR1 is MDHEN and CDR2 SYDVKM. This CDR3 contains 14 residues. CDR3: CASNTAGGVYEQYF. The CDR3 DNA follows: TGTGCCAGCAATACCGCGGGAGGAGTCTACGAGCAGTACTTC.

A few counts support this clone. The genes are TRBV29-1 and TRBJ2-2; 8 bases fit TRBD2. J lost 4 bases, V lost 6 bases, and 10 bases had no gene match. CDR3 length: 15 residues. Germline CDR1 is SQVTM and CDR2 is ANQGSEA. This CDR3 reads CSVRTSGGATGELFF. The CDR3 bases are TGCAGCGTCCGTACTAGCGGAGGGGCCACCGGGGAGCTGTTTTTT.

Only a few counts were recorded for this clone. The rearrangement uses TRBV11-3 and TRBJ2-5, with D possibly TRBD1 on 6 matching bases. The CDR3 sequence is 15 residues long. V dropped 4 bases and J dropped 4 bases, with 16 bases sitting between them. Germline V CDR1 and CDR2: SGHNT, YENEEA. The CDR3 spells CASSSPYTGRETQYF. For the CDR3, the DNA is TGTGCCAGCAGCTCGCCATATACAGGGAGAGAGACCCAGTACTTC.

This clone was observed at least ten times. CDR3 nucleotides: TGCAGCGTTGAGACTAGCGGAAACATTCAGTACTTC. Protein: CSVETSGNIQYF. The genes are TRBV29-1 and TRBJ2-4, with 9 positions matching TRBD2. Germline trimming cut 3 bases from V and 6 bases from J; bases unmatched to any gene: 0. The CDR3 runs 12 residues. Per the germline V gene, CDR1 is SQVTM and CDR2 is ANQGSEA.

This clone was observed a handful of times. The chain joins TRBV11-3 to TRBJ2-2; D may be TRBD2 (5 bases). The CDR3 loop spans 13 amino acids. V shed 4 bases and J shed 3 bases, with 6 bases lying between them. CDR1 and CDR2 (germline): SGHNT, YENEEA. The CDR3 reads CASSSGDTGELFF. The CDR3 DNA reads as TGTGCCAGCAGCTCCGGGGACACCGGGGAGCTGTTTTTT.

This sequence joins TRBV15 and TRBJ1-4, with 7 bases fitting TRBD1. CDR3 size: 12 residues. V was pared by 8 bases and J by 5 bases, with 2 bases of the junction left unmatched. Germline CDR1 reads LNHNV; CDR2 reads YYDKDF (reference sequence). The CDR3 reads CATAQGNEKLFF. CDR3 nucleotides: TGTGCCACCGCACAGGGGAATGAAAAACTGTTTTTT. The full variable domain, its missing parts supplied by reference TRBV15 and TRBJ1-4, is DAMVIQNPRYQVTQFGKPVTLSCSQTLNHNVMYWYQQKSSQAPKLLFHYYDKDFNNEADTPDNFQSRRPNTSFCFLDIRSPGLGDTAMYLCATAQGNEKLFFGSGTQLSVL.

The sample holds a few counts of this clone. The genes are TRBV2 and TRBJ2-3, with TRBD2 identical over 9 bases. Trimming cost V 7 bases and J 7 bases; bases outside gene matches: 12. Germline CDR1 is SNHLY and CDR2 is FYNNEI. CDR3 length: 15 residues. In DNA form, the CDR3 reads TGTGCCAGCAACCCGAGGGGAGCGGGGGGATATACGCAGTATTTT. Residues: CASNPRGAGGYTQYF.

The chain is built from TRBV28 and TRBJ2-7; no reliable D call. This CDR3 is 15 amino acids long. Looked up from germline, CDR1 is MDHEN and CDR2 is SYDVKM. V was shortened by 1 base and J by 3 bases, with 13 bases between the two germline ends. The CDR3 DNA reads as TGTGCCAGCAGTTTATATCAGTTTTTCCGCTACGAGCAGTACTTC. It yields the protein CASSLYQFFRYEQYF.

The sample holds a few counts of this clone. The chain is built from TRBV7-9 and TRBJ1-4, with TRBD1 matching over 10 bases. Germline V lookup: CDR1 SEHNR, CDR2 FQNEAQ (reference sequence). J lost 7 bases, V lost 5 bases, and 4 bases had no gene match. There are 14 residues in the CDR3. CDR3 DNA sequence: TGTGCCAGCAGCCCCGGGACAGGGGTTGAAAAACTGTTTTTT. Its protein is CASSPGTGVEKLFF.

This clone has more than one count but fewer than ten. The genes are TRBV4-2 and TRBJ1-3; a possible D gene is TRBD1 (5 bases). The length of the CDR3 is 18 residues. V lost 0 bases, J lost 2 bases, and 17 bases lay in between. Germline V lookup: CDR1 LGHNA, CDR2 YNFKEQ. The CDR3 DNA follows: TGTGCCAGCAGCCAAGAAGTATTGGGGGGAAGGCCTGGAAACACCATATATTTT. It is translated as CASSQEVLGGRPGNTIYF.

The chain recombines TRBV28 with TRBJ2-2; no reliable D call. The V end lost 4 bases, the J end lost 2 bases, and 8 bases lay between the germline ends. Germline-derived CDR1 and CDR2 are MDHEN and SYDVKM. CDR3 length equals 14 residues. The CDR3 is CASSYGGNTGELFF. In DNA, the CDR3 is TGTGCCAGCAGTTACGGCGGTAACACCGGGGAGCTGTTTTTT.

This clone showed up just a few times. The gene calls are TRBV6-6 and TRBJ2-7, with 7 bases fitting TRBD1. Germline assignment: CDR1 MNHNY and CDR2 SVGAGI (reference sequence). The CDR3 consists of 13 residues. J was trimmed by 0 bases and V by 6 bases; bases with no gene match: 2. CDR3 nucleotide sequence: TGTGCCAGCAGCCGGACAGGCTCCTACGAGCAGTACTTC. Its translation is CASSRTGSYEQYF.

This clone was recorded a few times. The chain joins TRBV28 to TRBJ2-3; the D gene is possibly TRBD2 (6 bases). The V end lost 7 bases, the J end lost 6 bases, and 17 bases lay between the germline ends. The CDR3 is made up of 14 amino acids. Germline CDR1 is MDHEN and CDR2 is SYDVKM. DNA of the CDR3: TGTGCCAGCAACCTAGGAGGGGCATCGGATACGCAGTATTTT. Encoded protein: CASNLGGASDTQYF.

This clone was detected only a few times. The chain joins TRBV5-1 to TRBJ1-2; the match to TRBD1 covers 7 bases. Germline V lookup: CDR1 SGHRS, CDR2 YFSETQ. V lost 4 bases to trimming and J lost 5 bases; unmatched junction nucleotides: 5. The CDR3 has 13 amino acids. The CDR3 region is CASSPPQGYGYTF. CDR3 in DNA: TGCGCCAGCAGCCCACCACAGGGGTATGGCTACACCTTC.

Only a few counts were recorded for this clone. V usage is TRBV11-2 and J usage is TRBJ1-2; D unclear. Germline-derived CDR1 and CDR2 are SGHAT and FQNNGV. V lost 8 bases to trimming and J lost 0 bases, with 13 bases between them. The CDR3 has 14 residues. This chain's CDR3 is CASGRSIANYGYTF. DNA of the CDR3: TGTGCCAGCGGCCGGAGCATAGCTAACTATGGCTACACCTTC.